This TCR beta chain was captured in a study of molecular identifiers for immune sequencing clone quantification. Study-wide points: Over 98% of effector molecules, but under 1% in naive cells, were held by clones with more than 20 RNA copies.

This CDR3 has 13 residues. Germline assignment: CDR1 MNHEY and CDR2 SMNVEV (reference sequence). Trimming pared 5 bases from V and 3 bases from J, leaving 10 bases between. The sample holds many counts of this clonotype. Its antigen remains unknown. Preparation of the bulk TCR libraries relied on previously described methods and listed TCR primers. TCRdb independently ran MiXCR on the PCR reads; one entry per CDR3 protein. The sample includes roughly 300,000 distinct CDR3 sequences, 24% of them seen just once. The authors gated naive CD8 T cells as CD8+CD4-CCR7+CD45RA+ for sorting. Sequencing used naive CD8+ T cells from blood, with Jurkat cell RNA spiked in. Stated subset: FACS-sorted CD8+CD4-CCR7+CD45RA+ naive T cells. The sequence derives from a human donor in good health. Some libraries in this study had Jurkat cell RNA spiked in. The rearrangement links TRBV27 to TRBJ1-1; D call uncertain. CDR3 sequence: CASSPIEYTEAFF. The CDR3 DNA follows: TGTGCCAGCAGTCCCATTGAGTACACTGAAGCTTTCTTT.